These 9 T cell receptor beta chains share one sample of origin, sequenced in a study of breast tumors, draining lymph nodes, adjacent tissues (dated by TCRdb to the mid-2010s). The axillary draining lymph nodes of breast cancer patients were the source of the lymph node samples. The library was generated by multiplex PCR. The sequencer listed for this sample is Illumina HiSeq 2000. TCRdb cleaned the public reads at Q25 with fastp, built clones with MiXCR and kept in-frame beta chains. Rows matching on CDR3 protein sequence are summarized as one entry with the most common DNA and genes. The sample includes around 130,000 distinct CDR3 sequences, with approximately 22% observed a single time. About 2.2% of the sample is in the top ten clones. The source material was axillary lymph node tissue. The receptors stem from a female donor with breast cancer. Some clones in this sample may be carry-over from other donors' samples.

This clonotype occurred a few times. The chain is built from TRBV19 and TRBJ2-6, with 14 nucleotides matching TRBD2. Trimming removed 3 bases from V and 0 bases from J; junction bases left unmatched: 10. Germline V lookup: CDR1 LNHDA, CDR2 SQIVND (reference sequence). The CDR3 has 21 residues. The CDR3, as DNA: TGTGCCAGTAGTATCATGGGACTAGCGGGAGCTGGACTCTCTGGGGCCAACGTCCTGACTTTC. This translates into CASSIMGLAGAGLSGANVLTF.

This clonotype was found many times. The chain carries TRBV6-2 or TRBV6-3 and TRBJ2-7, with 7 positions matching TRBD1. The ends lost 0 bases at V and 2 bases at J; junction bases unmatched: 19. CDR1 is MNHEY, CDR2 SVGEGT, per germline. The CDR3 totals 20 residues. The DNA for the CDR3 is TGTGCCAGCAGTTACTCCACCTCGTCCGGGACAGAGGAGAAGCCCTACGAGCAGTACTTC. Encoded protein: CASSYSTSSGTEEKPYEQYF.

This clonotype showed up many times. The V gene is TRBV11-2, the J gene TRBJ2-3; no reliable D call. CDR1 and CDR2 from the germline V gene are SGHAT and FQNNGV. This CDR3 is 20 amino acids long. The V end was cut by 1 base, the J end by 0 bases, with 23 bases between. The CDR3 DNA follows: TGTGCCAGCAGCTTAGGAACGGCTGGTTTTTTCGGTTTTAGCACAGATACGCAGTATTTT. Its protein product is CASSLGTAGFFGFSTDTQYF.

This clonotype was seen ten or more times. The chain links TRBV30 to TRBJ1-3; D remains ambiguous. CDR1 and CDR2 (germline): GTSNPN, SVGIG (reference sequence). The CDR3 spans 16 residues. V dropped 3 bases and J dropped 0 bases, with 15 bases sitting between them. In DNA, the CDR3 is TGTGCCTGGAGCCCTATTGGGGTTCTCTCTGGAAACACCATATATTTT. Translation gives CAWSPIGVLSGNTIYF. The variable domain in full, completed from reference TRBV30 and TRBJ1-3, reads SQTIHQWPATLVQPVGSPLSLECTVEGTSNPNLYWYRQAAGRGLQLLFYSVGIGQISSEVPQNLSASRPQDRQFILSSKKLLLSDSGFYLCAWSPIGVLSGNTIYFGEGSWLTVV.

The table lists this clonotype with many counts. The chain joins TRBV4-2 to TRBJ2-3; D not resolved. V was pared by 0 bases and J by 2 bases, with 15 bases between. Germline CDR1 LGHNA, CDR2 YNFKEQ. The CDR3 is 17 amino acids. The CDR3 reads CASSQDWVSQHTDTQYF. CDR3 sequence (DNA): TGTGCCAGCAGCCAAGATTGGGTGAGCCAGCACACAGATACGCAGTATTTT.

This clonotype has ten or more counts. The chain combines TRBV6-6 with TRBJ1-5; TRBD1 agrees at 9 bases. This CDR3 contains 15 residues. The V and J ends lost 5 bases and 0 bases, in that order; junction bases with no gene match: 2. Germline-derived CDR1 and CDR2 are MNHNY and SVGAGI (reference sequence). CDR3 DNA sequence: TGTGCCAGCAGTCGGACAGGGGATAGCAATCAGCCCCAGCATTTT. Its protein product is CASSRTGDSNQPQHF.

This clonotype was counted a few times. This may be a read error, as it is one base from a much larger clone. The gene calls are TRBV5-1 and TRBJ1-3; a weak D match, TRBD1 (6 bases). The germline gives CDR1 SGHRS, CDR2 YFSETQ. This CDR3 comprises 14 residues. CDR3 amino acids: CASSEGGAGNTMYF. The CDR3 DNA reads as TGCGCCAGCAGCGAGGGGGGGGCTGGAAACACCATGTATTTT.

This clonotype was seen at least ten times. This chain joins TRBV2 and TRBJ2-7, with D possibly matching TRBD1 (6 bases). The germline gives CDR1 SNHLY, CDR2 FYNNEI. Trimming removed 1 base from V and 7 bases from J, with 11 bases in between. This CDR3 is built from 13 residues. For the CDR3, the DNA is TGTGCCAGCAGTGAAGGCCCAGGGGCAGAGCAGTACTTC. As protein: CASSEGPGAEQYF.

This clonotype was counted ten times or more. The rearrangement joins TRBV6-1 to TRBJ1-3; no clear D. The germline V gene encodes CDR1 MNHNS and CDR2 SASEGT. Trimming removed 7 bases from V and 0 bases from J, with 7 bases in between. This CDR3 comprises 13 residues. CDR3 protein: CASKTSSGNTIYF. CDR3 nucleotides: TGTGCCAGCAAAACGAGCTCTGGAAACACCATATATTTT.